This T cell receptor (beta chain) derives from a study of blood T cells in healthy people across ages. Trimming stripped 2 bases from V and 7 bases from J, with 18 bases between. Per germline, CDR1 SEHNR and CDR2 FQNEAQ (reference sequence). The CDR3 is 16 amino acids. Using a J-beta primer mix together with a sample-barcoded 5' primer, a second PCR was run for roughly 6 to 12 cycles. MiXCR was run by TCRdb on the 5' RACE reads, yielding one entry per CDR3 protein. The repertoire holds over 1,500,000 distinct CDR3 sequences, with roughly 49% as singletons. The source of this sequence is a woman aged 40-49 years in good health. Sequencing was carried out using blood. The V gene is TRBV7-9, the J gene TRBJ2-1; TRBD1 is a possible D gene (5 bases). The CDR3 reads CASSLPTVYSFNEQFF. For the CDR3, the DNA is TGTGCCAGCAGCTTACCGACAGTTTATTCGTTTAATGAGCAGTTCTTC.